This T cell receptor (beta chain) is drawn from a study of cytomegalovirus exposure and HLA in healthy donors. The PCR employed 60 Vbeta primers together with 13 Jbeta primers. The repertoire was sequenced with immunoSEQ multiplex PCR; TCRdb's copy has only in-frame clones and lacks some. Seen here are about 140,000 clones, approximately 76% observed once, and the top ten hold about 2%. This CDR3 has 16 amino acids. The J segment lost 5 bases and the V segment lost 1 base, leaving 7 bases of the junction unmatched. Germline V lookup: CDR1 MGHDK, CDR2 SYGVNS. Sequenced input: PBMCs. The chain recombines TRBV25-1 with TRBJ2-2, with 7 bases aligning to TRBD2. This TCR came from a man aged 35 to 55 in good health and CMV-seronegative. This CDR3 is CASSEWGGSRTGELFF. The DNA for the CDR3 is TGTGCCAGCAGTGAATGGGGCGGGAGCCGGACCGGGGAGCTGTTTTTT.